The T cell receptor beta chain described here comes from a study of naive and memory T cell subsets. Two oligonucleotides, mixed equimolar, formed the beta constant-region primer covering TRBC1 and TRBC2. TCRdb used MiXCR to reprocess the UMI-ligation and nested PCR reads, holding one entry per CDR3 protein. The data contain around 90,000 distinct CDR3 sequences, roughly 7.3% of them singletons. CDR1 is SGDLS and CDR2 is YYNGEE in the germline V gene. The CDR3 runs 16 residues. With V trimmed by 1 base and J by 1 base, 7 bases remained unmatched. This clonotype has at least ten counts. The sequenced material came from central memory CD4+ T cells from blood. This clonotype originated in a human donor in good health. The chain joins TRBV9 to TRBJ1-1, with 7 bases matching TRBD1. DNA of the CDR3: TGTGCCAGCAGCGTAACGCCGGGACAGCAGAACACTGAAGCTTTCTTT. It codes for CASSVTPGQQNTEAFF.